This T cell receptor beta chain was identified during a study of OX40 agonist ivuxolimab in advanced cancers. Study-wide background: A diagnosis of hepatocellular carcinoma, melanoma, renal cell or head and neck cancer was present in dose-escalation patients.

TCRdb's table, derived via immunoSEQ multiplex PCR, lists solely in-frame clones and lacks some. Of around 80,000 clones listed, roughly 84% are singletons. In germline, CDR1 is MGHRA, CDR2 YSYEKL. This CDR3 is built from 13 residues. Trimming stripped 6 bases from V and 1 base from J, with 4 bases between. V is TRBV4-1 and J is TRBJ2-6; D is undetermined. The sequencing used CD4+ or CD8+ T cells sorted from blood, collected in a trial of the OX40 agonist ivuxolimab. This receptor was obtained from an adult with an advanced solid tumor such as melanoma, head and neck, liver or kidney cancer. In nucleotides, the CDR3 is TGCGCCAGCAGTCCGTCTGGGGCCAACGTCCTGACTTTC. It is translated as CASSPSGANVLTF.